What follows is one T cell receptor beta chain and its context. This clonotype was picked up a small number of times. No cognate antigen has been identified for it. No base quality information exists; no much larger clone differs at one position. This specimen belongs to a study (dated by TCRdb to about 2015). About the investigation overall: The study examined whether tumor-infiltrating Tregs in breast cancer are drawn from blood Tregs or arise in situ by conversion from other CD4+ T cell subsets.

The Miltenyi Naive CD4+ T Cell Isolation kit was used to purify naive CD4+ T cells, and CD25 microbeads were used to remove Tregs. Tregs, naive and memory CD4+ T cells from tumor, blood and ipsilateral draining lymph nodes of about five breast cancer patients underwent full-length TCR alpha and beta sequencing. Tumor tissue and lymph nodes obtained from ipsilateral axillary dissection were perfused with PBS, minced and then digested with collagenase I and hyaluronidase. Ficoll density gradient centrifugation was used to isolate mononuclear cells from lymph nodes or from approximately 50 ml of peripheral blood. A purity exceeding 90% was confirmed by FACS for the sorted cell populations. On the study overall, not on this receptor specifically: The TCR alpha and beta sequences of tumor-infiltrating Tregs showed the greatest overlap with tumor naive CD4+ T cells, followed by blood naive CD4+ T cells. Rather than covering whole repertoires, validation in the larger cohort was restricted to a single TCR beta V-J rearrangement. Tumor memory CD4+ T cell TCR gene usage clustered with blood and lymph node memory CD4+ cells and lymph node naive CD4+ cells.

CDR1 and CDR2 were assigned from the germline V gene as KGHSH and LQKENI. The CDR3 holds 13 amino acids from the cysteine to the phenylalanine. The entry retains the CDR3 DNA only, 39 bases that are in frame from base 1. A distance of 7 bases separates the germline ends of V and J, which lose 3 bases and 3 bases respectively. Amplification of full-length TCR variable regions was done by 5' RACE PCR using constant-region reverse primers, and this step was followed by semi-nested PCR with Nested Universal Primer A. The ReliaPrep RNA Cell Miniprep System was used to extract total RNA, which was then reverse transcribed into 5'RACE-ready cDNA with the SMARTer RACE 5'/3' Kit. Multiplex adaptors were used to barcode the full-length TCR alpha and beta libraries, which were then sequenced on an Illumina MiSeq. For the original study's pipeline: For each of nine subset-tissue groups, sequencing data from the five patients were pooled, and the groups were compared by unsupervised clustering of TCR gene usage. The Morisita-Horn index, with shared sequences weighted by their contribution to each repertoire, was used to calculate repertoire similarity. TCRdb trimmed the raw reads at Q25, called clones with MiXCR and kept productive beta chains. Identical CDR3 proteins give one entry, which carries the most common genes and DNA. Here the V and J calls rest on TCRdb's processing, not on the authors' analysis. The sample profile shows roughly 40,000 distinct CDR3 sequences; 15% to 20% of them were found once. Of the sample, approximately 2.9% is held by the ten largest clones.

Source material: naive CD4+ T cells sorted from a lymph node. The cell subset or site label, as the study defines it: naive CD4+ T cells, CD4+CD45RA+CD25-. Rearrangement joined TRBV18 to TRBJ2-3, with the D gene not confidently named. This TCR derives from a female donor with breast cancer. The nucleotides are TGTGCCAGCTCACCCGAAAGTACAGATACGCAGTATTTT. It codes for CASSPESTDTQYF.